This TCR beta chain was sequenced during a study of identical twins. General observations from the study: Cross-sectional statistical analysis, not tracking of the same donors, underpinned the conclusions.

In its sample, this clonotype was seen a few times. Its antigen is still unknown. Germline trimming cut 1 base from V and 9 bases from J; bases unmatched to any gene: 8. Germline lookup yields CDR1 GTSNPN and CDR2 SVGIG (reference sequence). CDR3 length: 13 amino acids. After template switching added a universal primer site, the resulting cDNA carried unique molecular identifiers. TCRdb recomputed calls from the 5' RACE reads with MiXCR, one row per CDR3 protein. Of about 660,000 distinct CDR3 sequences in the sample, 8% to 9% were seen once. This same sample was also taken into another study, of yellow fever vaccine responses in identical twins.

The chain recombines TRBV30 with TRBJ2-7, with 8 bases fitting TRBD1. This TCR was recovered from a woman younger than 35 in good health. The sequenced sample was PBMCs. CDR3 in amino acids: CAWSAGTGPGQYF. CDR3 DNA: TGTGCCTGGAGTGCCGGGACAGGACCTGGGCAGTACTTC.